This TCR beta chain was documented in a study of T cell repertoires in cytomegalovirus infection. Across the whole study: Public TCR beta signatures provided an indication of both CMV infection and a matching HLA type. Study results and caveats: Individuals carrying CMV plus the relevant HLA were identified by cumulative frequency of public TCR beta families. Dominating the ex vivo response were HLA-C-restricted CMV-specific TCR beta clonotypes.

This clonotype was observed at least ten times. Its antigen is as yet unknown. The CDR3 extends over 12 amino acids. Germline CDR1 and CDR2: SGHTA and FQGNSA. Trimming stripped 6 bases from V and 10 bases from J, with 12 bases between. TCRdb re-called the reads with MiXCR, one entry per CDR3 protein. The table has 310,000 or so distinct CDR3 sequences, roughly 25% seen once; the top ten hold roughly 13%. The clonotype comes from a human donor in good health (CMV status not recorded). Some clones in this sample may be carry-over from other donors' samples. The chain carries TRBV7-2 and TRBJ2-2; TRBD1 or TRBD2 may be the D gene (5 bases each). The sequenced material came from PBMCs. CDR3 sequence reads: CASRGPPSELFF. The CDR3 DNA reads TGTGCCAGCAGGGGACCCCCCTCGGAGCTGTTTTTT.